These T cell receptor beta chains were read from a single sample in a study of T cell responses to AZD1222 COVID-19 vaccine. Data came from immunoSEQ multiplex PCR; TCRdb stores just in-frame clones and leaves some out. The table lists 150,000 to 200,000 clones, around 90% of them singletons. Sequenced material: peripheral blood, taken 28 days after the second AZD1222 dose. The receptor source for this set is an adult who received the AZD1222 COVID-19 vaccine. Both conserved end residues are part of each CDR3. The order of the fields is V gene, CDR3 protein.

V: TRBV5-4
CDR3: CASSLVGANTEAFF

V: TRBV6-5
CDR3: CASSNGALYGYTF

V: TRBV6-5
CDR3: CASSYVGLAGVEQFF

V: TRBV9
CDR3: CASSSRTGTGLGQETQYF

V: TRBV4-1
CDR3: CASSRRDSDQPQHF

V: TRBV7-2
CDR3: CASSLVSGGSDTQYF

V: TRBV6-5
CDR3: CASTVTPYNSPLHF

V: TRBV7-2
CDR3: CASSYTGGAGQPQHF

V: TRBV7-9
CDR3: CASTIAGGPNEQFF

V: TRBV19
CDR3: CASSIARDGNSPLHF

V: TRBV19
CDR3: CASSLALQGQPQHF

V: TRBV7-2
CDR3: CASSLDRAGGQPQHF

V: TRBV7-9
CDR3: CASSLAGGQPGYTF

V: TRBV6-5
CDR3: CASSDWGEETQYF

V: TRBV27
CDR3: CASSSGDSFADTQYF

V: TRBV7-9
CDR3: CASSPSGGGQPQHF

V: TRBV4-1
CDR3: CASSQDLSGGNGYTF

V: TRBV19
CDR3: CASSLPGLAGETQYF

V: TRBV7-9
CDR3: CASSHPGGIGSPLHF

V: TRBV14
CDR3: CASSQDRGGQPQHF

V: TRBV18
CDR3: CASSPQGFDYGYTF

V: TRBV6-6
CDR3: CAAGINEKLFF

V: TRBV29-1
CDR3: CSVDDRRQGGEQYF

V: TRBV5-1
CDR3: CASSRVAEEEPLHF

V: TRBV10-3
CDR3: CAISGEGSGGSYTF

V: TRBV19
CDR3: CASSRERTGEFWSNQPQHF

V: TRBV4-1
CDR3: CASSQIPGQGTHYGYTF

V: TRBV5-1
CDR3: CASSFIGTEAFF

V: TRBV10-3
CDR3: CAMKDAPGNTIYF

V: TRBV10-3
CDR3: CAISESPGFGYTF

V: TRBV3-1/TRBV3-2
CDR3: CASSQVRVGRTGELFF

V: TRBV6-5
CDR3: CASRALVNYEQYF

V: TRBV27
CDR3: CASSFGTGGEQPQHF

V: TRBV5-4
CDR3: CASSSNPNNEAFF

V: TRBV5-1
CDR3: CASSLATLAPTEAFF

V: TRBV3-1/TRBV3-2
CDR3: CASSQGDTRLRANYGYTF

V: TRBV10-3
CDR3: CANWDRASHSNQPQHF

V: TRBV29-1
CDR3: CSVVDGGQEKLFF

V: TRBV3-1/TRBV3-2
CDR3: CASSSRDISYEQYF

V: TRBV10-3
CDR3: CAISGTGGPIGHTEAFF

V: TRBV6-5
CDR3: CASSYSWDRGHHF

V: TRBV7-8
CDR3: CASSYSGQGWTGELFF

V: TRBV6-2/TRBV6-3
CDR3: CASSARQVNQPQHF

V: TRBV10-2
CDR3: CASGTGSGANVLTF

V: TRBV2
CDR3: CASSETGRSTDTQYF

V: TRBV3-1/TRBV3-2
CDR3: CASSPLEVAGGQETQYF

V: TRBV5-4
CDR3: CASSVDTNGYTF

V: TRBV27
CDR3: CASSPGTLGGNEQFF

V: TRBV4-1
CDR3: CASSVDRSYEQYF

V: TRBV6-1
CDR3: CASSEGTLGDQPQHF

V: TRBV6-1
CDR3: CASSEDRGSNYGYTF

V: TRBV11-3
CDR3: CASSLGNLYEQYF

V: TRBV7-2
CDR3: CASSLALRVFSYEQYF

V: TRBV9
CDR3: CASSVGTGNSYEQYF

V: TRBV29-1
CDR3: CSVALREKGADTQYF